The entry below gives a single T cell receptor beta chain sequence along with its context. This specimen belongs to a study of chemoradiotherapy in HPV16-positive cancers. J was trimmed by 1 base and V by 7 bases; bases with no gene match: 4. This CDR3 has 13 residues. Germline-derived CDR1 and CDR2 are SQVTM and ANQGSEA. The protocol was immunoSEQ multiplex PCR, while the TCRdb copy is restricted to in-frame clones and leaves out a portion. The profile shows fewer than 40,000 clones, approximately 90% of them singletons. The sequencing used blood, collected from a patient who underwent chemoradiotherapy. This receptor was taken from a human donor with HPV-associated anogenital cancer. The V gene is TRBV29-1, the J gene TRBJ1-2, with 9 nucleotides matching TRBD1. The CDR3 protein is CSGDRADNYGYTF. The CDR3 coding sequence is TGCAGCGGGGACAGGGCCGATAACTATGGCTACACCTTC.